This entry lists 14 T cell receptor beta chains sequenced from one sample in a study of T-cell reconstitution after alpha-beta-depleted transplantation in children. Researchers prepared the TCRbeta library using unique molecular identifiers, the study reports. In TCRdb, the PCR reads were re-called with MiXCR into one record per CDR3 protein. This table has some 200,000 distinct CDR3 sequences, more than 14% appearing once. Sequenced material: PBMCs from the stem cell graft donor, taken from the stem cell graft. Every receptor here comes from a human donor who donated a stem cell graft to a child with acute lymphoblastic leukemia.

The chain employs TRBV12-3 or TRBV12-4 and TRBJ1-1, with no clear D. This CDR3 is built from 14 residues. Trimming cost V 6 bases and J 1 base, with 12 bases left between them. The CDR3 bases are TGTGCCAGCAGGAGACGGAATACGAACACTGAAGCTTTCTTT. Its translation is CASRRRNTNTEAFF.

The chain links TRBV28 to TRBJ2-7; D might be TRBD2 (5 bases). From germline, CDR1 is MDHEN and CDR2 SYDVKM. Trimming took off 2 bases at V and 12 bases at J, with 14 bases between the two ends. This CDR3 has 12 amino acids. In nucleotides, the CDR3 is TGTGCCAGCAGTTTAAGTCGAGAGGGCAGGTACTTC. As protein: CASSLSREGRYF.

About this clonotype itself: A much larger clone lies one base from this, so it may be a read error. This chain joins TRBV7-9 and TRBJ1-4; 10 bases fit TRBD1. Looked up from germline, CDR1 is SEHNR and CDR2 is FQNEAQ (reference sequence). The CDR3 spans 15 residues. V lost 4 bases to trimming and J lost 11 bases; unmatched junction nucleotides: 10. This CDR3 reads CASSSETGGARKLFF. The CDR3 coding sequence is TGTGCCAGCAGCTCGGAGACAGGGGGCGCGCGGAAACTGTTTTTT.

The V and J genes are TRBV6-2 or TRBV6-3 and TRBJ2-6; TRBD1 aligns across 8 bases. This CDR3 comprises 17 residues. Losses at the gene ends were 4 bases for V and 0 bases for J; bases not matched to a gene: 5. Germline CDR1 reads MNHEY; CDR2 reads SVGEGT. CDR3: CASSSAGGDSGANVLTF. CDR3 DNA sequence: TGTGCCAGCAGTTCAGCAGGGGGCGACTCTGGGGCCAACGTCCTGACTTTC.

The CDR3 DNA is TGTGCCAGCAGCTTATCTTTCAGGGGAAACACCATATATTTT. As protein: CASSLSFRGNTIYF. The rearrangement links TRBV7-2 to TRBJ1-3; D is uncertain. Germline CDR1 and CDR2: SGHTA and FQGNSA. This CDR3 is built from 14 residues. Trimming shortened V by 2 bases and J by 4 bases, and 9 bases separated the two germline ends.

This clonotype showed up many times. The chain combines TRBV5-1 with TRBJ2-7, with D possibly matching TRBD2 (5 bases). In germline, CDR1 is SGHRS, CDR2 YFSETQ. V dropped 4 bases and J dropped 4 bases, with 15 bases sitting between them. This CDR3 has 14 residues. CDR3 nucleotide sequence: TGCGCCAGCAGCCTGCGGGCCAGCTCATACGAGCAGTACTTC. It specifies CASSLRASSYEQYF.

This clonotype was observed at least ten times. The rearrangement joins TRBV6-5 to TRBJ2-7, with D possibly matching TRBD2 (6 bases). Germline CDR1 is MNHEY and CDR2 is SVGAGI. The ends were cut back, 6 bases at V and 2 bases at J, with 14 bases in the middle. The CDR3 is made up of 14 amino acids. This CDR3 reads CASSPGGLTYEQYF. The CDR3 nucleotides read TGTGCCAGCAGCCCCGGAGGGCTCACCTACGAGCAGTACTTC.

This clonotype was counted ten times or more. CDR3 sequence (DNA): TGTGCCAGCAGTTTGGGATGGGATAATGAGCAGTTCTTC. Protein product: CASSLGWDNEQFF. The chain has TRBV12-3 or TRBV12-4 and TRBJ2-1, with D unclear. The V gene lost 3 bases and the J gene lost 7 bases, with 10 bases spanning the gap. The CDR3 has 13 residues.

V is TRBV11-2 and J is TRBJ2-6; D may be TRBD2 (5 bases). Looked up from germline, CDR1 is SGHAT and CDR2 is FQNNGV. The V end was cut by 8 bases, the J end by 2 bases, with 16 bases between. This CDR3 has 16 residues. The CDR3: CASGPWRGPGANVLTF. CDR3 nucleotides: TGTGCCAGCGGTCCTTGGAGAGGGCCTGGGGCCAACGTCCTGACTTTC.

This clonotype was counted ten times or more. This chain links TRBV12-3 or TRBV12-4 with TRBJ2-1; D uncertain. The CDR3 runs 15 residues. The V end was cut by 4 bases, the J end by 0 bases, with 10 bases between. As DNA, the CDR3 is TGTGCCAGCAGTTACACTCAGAGCTCCTACAATGAGCAGTTCTTC. Its protein product is CASSYTQSSYNEQFF.

There are many counts of this clonotype. The rearrangement links TRBV10-2 to TRBJ2-3, with TRBD1 matching 9 bases. Germline-derived CDR1 and CDR2 are WSHSY and SAAADI. The CDR3 extends over 16 amino acids. V shed 4 bases and J 6 bases; nucleotides not matched to a gene: 11. This chain's CDR3 is CASSAPGQGSGDTQYF. The CDR3 DNA reads as TGCGCCAGCAGTGCCCCGGGACAGGGATCGGGCGATACGCAGTATTTT.

This clonotype was observed at least ten times. V and J are TRBV19 and TRBJ2-7, with TRBD1 identical over 8 bases. The trim removed 7 bases at V and 2 bases at J, leaving 7 bases unmatched. The CDR3 consists of 14 residues. In germline, CDR1 is LNHDA, CDR2 SQIVND (reference sequence). DNA of the CDR3: TGTGCCAGTAACCCAGGGGGCGGAACCTACGAGCAGTACTTC. This encodes CASNPGGGTYEQYF.

In its sample, this clonotype was seen many times. The chain joins TRBV20-1 to TRBJ2-3; 10 bases align to TRBD1. Trimming took 3 bases from V and 1 from J; bases not matched to a gene: 7. This CDR3 spans 16 amino acids. The germline V gene has CDR1 DFQATT and CDR2 SNEGSKA (reference sequence). The CDR3 nucleotides read TGCAGTGCTAGCGCAACCGGGACAGGGGGCACAGATACGCAGTATTTT. Translation gives CSASATGTGGTDTQYF.

This clonotype appeared a few times. V gene TRBV7-2 combines with J gene TRBJ2-7; TRBD2 matches 9 bases. Losses at the gene ends were 2 bases for V and 4 bases for J; bases not matched to a gene: 9. CDR3 length: 16 amino acids. Germline-derived CDR1 and CDR2 are SGHTA and FQGNSA. CDR3 bases: TGTGCCAGCAGCTTAAGTTCAGCGGGAGGTCTTTACGAGCAGTACTTC. The encoded protein is CASSLSSAGGLYEQYF.